This T cell receptor beta chain was documented in a study of blood T cells in healthy people across ages. Deletions cut 10 bases from V and 8 bases from J, with 17 bases between. The CDR3 sequence is 13 residues long. Per the germline V gene, CDR1 is MNHNS and CDR2 is SASEGT. The authors ran a second PCR of roughly 6 to 12 cycles using a sample-barcoded 5' primer and a J-beta primer mix. TCRdb processed the 5' RACE reads anew with MiXCR; each CDR3 protein has one entry. This table has over a million distinct CDR3 sequences, approximately 43% appearing once. This TCR came from a young woman in good health. The sample comprised blood. The rearrangement links TRBV6-1 to TRBJ1-4; a possible D gene is TRBD1 (5 bases). This chain's CDR3 is CAISGAGREKLFF. The CDR3 coding sequence is TGTGCCATCTCTGGGGCAGGGAGAGAAAAACTGTTTTTT.